A selection of T cell receptor beta chains follows, all from one sample in a study of Graves' ophthalmopathy and Graves' hyperthyroidism. TCRdb used MiXCR to reprocess the multiplex PCR reads, holding one entry per CDR3 protein. The sample holds about 370,000 distinct CDR3 sequences; approximately 17% are singletons and the top ten take 2% to 3%. Sample: peripheral blood. These receptors came from an adult woman with stable Graves' hyperthyroidism. Each CDR3 is given with its conserved first and last residue. Fields, in order: J gene, V gene, D gene, clone size, CDR3 protein, CDR3 DNA. The D gene is left open where the match is weak. Clone size is given for some rows only: seen once, a few or many times, or a class if the clone is expanded.

TRBJ1-2	TRBV2	NA	many	CASSELSRIKTNYGYTF	TGTGCCAGCAGTGAGTTGAGCAGGATAAAGACTAACTATGGCTACACCTTC
TRBJ2-4	TRBV12-3/TRBV12-4	NA	many	CASSFPGATKNIQYF	TGTGCCAGCAGTTTCCCCGGGGCAACCAAAAACATTCAGTACTTC
TRBJ1-2	TRBV13	NA	many	CASSQDRPTNYGYTF	TGTGCCAGCAGCCAGGACAGACCGACTAACTATGGCTACACCTTC
TRBJ2-7	TRBV28	TRBD1	NA	CASNDRGFYEQYF	TGTGCCAGCAACGACAGGGGGTTTTACGAGCAGTACTTC
TRBJ2-2	TRBV11-2	NA	NA	CASRQIARRTGELFF	TGTGCCAGCAGGCAAATAGCGAGACGGACCGGGGAGCTGTTTTTT
TRBJ2-7	TRBV30	NA	many	CAWSGGYRNEQYF	TGTGCCTGGAGTGGAGGATACAGGAACGAGCAGTACTTC
TRBJ2-5	TRBV7-3	TRBD1	many	CASSLIAGGETQYF	TGTGCCAGCAGCTTAATAGCAGGGGGAGAGACCCAGTACTTC
TRBJ2-7	TRBV7-8	TRBD1	NA	CASSSGQGDEQYF	TGTGCCAGCAGCTCAGGACAGGGGGACGAGCAGTACTTC
TRBJ2-7	TRBV12-3/TRBV12-4	NA	NA	CAGSWTADTSYEQYF	TGTGCCGGCAGCTGGACCGCAGATACGTCCTACGAGCAGTACTTC
TRBJ2-2	TRBV7-2	NA	NA	CASSLESAGELFF	TGTGCCAGCAGCTTAGAATCCGCCGGGGAGCTGTTTTTT
TRBJ1-2	TRBV10-2	NA	many	CASSETELYGYTF	TGCGCCAGCAGCGAAACAGAGCTCTATGGCTACACCTTC
TRBJ2-7	TRBV11-1	TRBD1	NA	CASTPTGTGTEGAYEQYF	TGTGCCAGCACTCCGACCGGGACAGGGACCGAAGGGGCCTACGAGCAGTACTTC
TRBJ2-2	TRBV4-1	TRBD1	many	CASSQDRDRGTGELFF	TGCGCCAGCAGCCAAGACCGGGACAGGGGGACCGGGGAGCTGTTTTTT
TRBJ2-7	TRBV5-1	NA	few	CASSPSNIKIHEQYF	TGCGCCAGCAGCCCCTCCAACATTAAGATCCACGAGCAGTACTTC
TRBJ1-6	TRBV15	NA	many	CATSRGYNSPLHF	TGTGCCACCAGCAGGGGCTATAATTCACCCCTCCACTTT